These 3 T cell receptor beta chains came from one sample sequenced in a study of blood T cells in healthy people across ages. The second PCR ran about 6 to 12 cycles with a sample-barcoded 5' primer and J-beta primers. TCRdb processed the 5' RACE reads anew with MiXCR; each CDR3 protein has one entry. This sample has about 1 million distinct CDR3 sequences, with under 30% found just once. Separately, the same data were catalogued under a study of T cells of mothers and their children.

The sample consisted of blood. The receptors stem from a girl between 2 and 10 years old in good health.

This clonotype appeared a few times. The CDR3 DNA sequence: TGTGCCACAAGTACGGGGGGGAGCACTGAAGCTTTCTTT. It yields the protein CATSTGGSTEAFF. The V and J genes are TRBV24-1 and TRBJ1-1, with a possible D match to TRBD1 (5 bases). V lost 10 bases to trimming and J lost 4 bases, with 15 bases between them. This CDR3 has 13 amino acids. Germline values: CDR1 KGHDR, CDR2 SFDVKD.

This chain joins TRBV5-1 and TRBJ2-6; D perhaps matches TRBD2 (5 bases). Germline V gene lookup returns CDR1 SGHRS and CDR2 YFSETQ. The CDR3 runs to 17 residues. V dropped 4 bases and J dropped 0 bases, with 14 bases sitting between them. The CDR3 here is CASSPRGSVSGANVLTF. The CDR3 DNA reads as TGCGCCAGCAGCCCCCGTGGGAGCGTCTCTGGGGCCAACGTCCTGACTTTC.

This chain joins TRBV6-5 and TRBJ1-2, with TRBD1 identical over 8 bases. With 0 bases clipped from V and 6 bases from J, the junction kept 3 bases outside the gene matches. Per the germline V gene, CDR1 is MNHEY and CDR2 is SVGAGI. CDR3 length equals 14 residues. In nucleotides, the CDR3 is TGTGCCAGCAGTTACTCCGTGACAGGGGATGGCTACACCTTC. Protein sequence: CASSYSVTGDGYTF.